This T cell receptor beta chain was sequenced for a study of human T cells and chemical hapten exposure. Study conclusions and caveats: There were significantly more large CDR3 similarity clusters among expanded TCRs than among controls.

Trimming cost V 0 bases and J 3 bases; bases outside gene matches: 4. Germline V gives CDR1 LGHNA, CDR2 YNFKEQ. CDR3 length: 15 amino acids. Via MiXCR, TCRdb re-called the RACE reads, giving one row per CDR3 protein. Of around 85,000 distinct CDR3 sequences in the sample, 10% to 15% are singletons; the top ten hold around 5.7%. Regarding time point: patch test 3, about 24 weeks after DPC sensitization. The treatment is: therapeutic diphenylcyclopropenone sensitization with weekly scalp DPC. This clonotype has a count of ten or more. Antigen unknown. The chain links TRBV4-2 to TRBJ2-7; TRBD2 matches 8 bases. Sequenced material: whole blood, taken in connection with sensitization to the hapten diphenylcyclopropenone (DPC). The sequence was collected from a woman between 50 and 59 years old with alopecia areata. Some clones in this sample may be carry-over from other donors' samples. CDR3: CASSQESSGIYEQYF. The CDR3 bases are TGTGCCAGCAGCCAAGAGAGTAGCGGGATCTACGAGCAGTACTTC.